This T cell receptor beta chain derives from a study of control samples from healthy donors and cancer patients. The germline V gene has CDR1 MGHRA and CDR2 YSYEKL. This CDR3 contains 15 residues. Trimming took 1 base from V and 14 from J, leaving 23 bases between them. Generated by immunoSEQ multiplex PCR, the TCRdb table keeps only in-frame clones and is missing some. The sample shows about 69,000 clones, roughly 82% of them seen only once. Material for sequencing was PBMCs. V gene TRBV4-1 combines with J gene TRBJ1-2, with D hard to call. The clonotype comes from a woman in her fifties or sixties with lung cancer. The CDR3 DNA reads TGCGCCAGCAGCCAAGGTGGTAAGAGTTCATTCCGTCGGACCTTC. It codes for CASSQGGKSSFRRTF.